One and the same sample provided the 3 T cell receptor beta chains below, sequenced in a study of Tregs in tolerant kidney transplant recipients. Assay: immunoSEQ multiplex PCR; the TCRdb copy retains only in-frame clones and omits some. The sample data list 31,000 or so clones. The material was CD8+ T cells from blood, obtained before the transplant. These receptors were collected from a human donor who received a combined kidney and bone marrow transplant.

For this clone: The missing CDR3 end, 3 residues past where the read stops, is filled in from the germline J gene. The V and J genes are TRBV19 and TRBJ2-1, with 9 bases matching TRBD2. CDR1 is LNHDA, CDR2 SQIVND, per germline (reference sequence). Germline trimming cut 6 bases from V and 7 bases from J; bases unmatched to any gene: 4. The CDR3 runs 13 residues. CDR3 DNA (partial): TGTGCCAGTAGCAGGGGACTAGCAAATGAG. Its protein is CASSRGLANE. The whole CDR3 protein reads CASSRGLANEQFF.

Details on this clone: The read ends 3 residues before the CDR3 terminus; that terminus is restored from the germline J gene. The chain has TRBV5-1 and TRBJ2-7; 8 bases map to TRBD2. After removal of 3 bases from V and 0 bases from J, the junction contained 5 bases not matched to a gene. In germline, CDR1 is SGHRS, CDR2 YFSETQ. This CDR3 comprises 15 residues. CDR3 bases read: TGCGCCAGCAGCTCAGGACTAGCACTCTCCTACGAG. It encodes CASSSGLALSYE. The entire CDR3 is CASSSGLALSYEQYF.

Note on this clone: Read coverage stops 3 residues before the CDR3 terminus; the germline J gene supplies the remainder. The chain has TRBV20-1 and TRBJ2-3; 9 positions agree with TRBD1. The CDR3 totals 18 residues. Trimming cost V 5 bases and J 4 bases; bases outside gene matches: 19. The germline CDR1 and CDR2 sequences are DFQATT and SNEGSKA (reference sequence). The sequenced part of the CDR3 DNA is TGCAGTGCTTTCACAGGGGGCGGTGCGGGGTCGGGCCCAGATACG. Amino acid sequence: CSAFTGGGAGSGPDT. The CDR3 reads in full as CSAFTGGGAGSGPDTQYF.